The source of this T cell receptor (beta chain) is a study of cytomegalovirus exposure and HLA in healthy donors. 60 Vbeta and 13 Jbeta primers were used in PCR. Profiled with immunoSEQ multiplex PCR; TCRdb holds only in-frame clones, not every one. Of around 67,000 clones in the sample, 70% to 80% are singletons; the top ten hold 7.8%. The source is a man in his late teens or twenties in good health and CMV-seropositive. The specimen was PBMCs.

CDR3 in amino acids: CASSFGTPAGESLHF. The CDR3 coding sequence is TGCGCCAGCAGCTTCGGGACTCCCGCTGGGGAATCCCTCCACTTT. V is TRBV5-1 and J is TRBJ1-6, with D possibly being TRBD1 (5 bases). Deletions cut 2 bases from V and 14 bases from J, with 20 bases between. Germline values: CDR1 SGHRS, CDR2 YFSETQ. This CDR3 is 15 amino acids long.